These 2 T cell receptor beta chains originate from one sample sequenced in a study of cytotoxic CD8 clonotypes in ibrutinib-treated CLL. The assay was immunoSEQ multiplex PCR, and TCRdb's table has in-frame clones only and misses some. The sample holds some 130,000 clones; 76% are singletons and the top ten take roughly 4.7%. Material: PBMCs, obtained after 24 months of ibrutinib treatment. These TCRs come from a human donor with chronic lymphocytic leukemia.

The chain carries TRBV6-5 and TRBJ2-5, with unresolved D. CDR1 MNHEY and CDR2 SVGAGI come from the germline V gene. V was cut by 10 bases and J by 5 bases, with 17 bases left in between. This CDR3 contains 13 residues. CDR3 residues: CATRRQIWETQYF. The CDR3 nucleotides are TGTGCCACCCGGCGGCAGATTTGGGAGACCCAGTACTTC.

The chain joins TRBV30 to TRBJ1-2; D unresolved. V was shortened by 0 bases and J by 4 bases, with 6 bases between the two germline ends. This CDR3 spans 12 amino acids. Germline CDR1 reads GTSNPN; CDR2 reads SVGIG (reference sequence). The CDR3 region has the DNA TGTGCCTGGAGTGTAAATACCTATGGCTACACCTTC. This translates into CAWSVNTYGYTF.